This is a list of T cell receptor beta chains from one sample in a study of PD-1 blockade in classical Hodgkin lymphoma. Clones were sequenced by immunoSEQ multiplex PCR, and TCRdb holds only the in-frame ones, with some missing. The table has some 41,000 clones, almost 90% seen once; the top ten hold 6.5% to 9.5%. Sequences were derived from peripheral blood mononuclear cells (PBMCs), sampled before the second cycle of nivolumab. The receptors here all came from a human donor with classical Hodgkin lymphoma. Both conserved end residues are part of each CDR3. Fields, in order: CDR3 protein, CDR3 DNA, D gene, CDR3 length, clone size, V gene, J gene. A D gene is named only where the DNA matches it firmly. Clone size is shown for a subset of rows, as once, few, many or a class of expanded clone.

CDR3: CASRRHLGPTDTQYF; DNA: TGTGCCAGCAGACGACATCTCGGGCCCACAGATACGCAGTATTTT; D: NA; length: 15; size: NA; V: TRBV6-6; J: TRBJ2-3
CDR3: CASSLTGDTEAFF; DNA: TGTGCCAGCAGCTTGACAGGGGACACTGAAGCTTTCTTT; D: TRBD1; length: 13; size: NA; V: TRBV11-2; J: TRBJ1-1
CDR3: CAWSVFSGGSTDTQYF; DNA: TGTGCCTGGAGTGTATTTAGCGGGGGAAGCACAGATACGCAGTATTTT; D: TRBD2; length: 16; size: NA; V: TRBV30; J: TRBJ2-3
CDR3: CASSFSGGWMNEQFF; DNA: TGTGCCAGCAGTTTCAGCGGGGGATGGATGAATGAGCAGTTCTTC; D: TRBD2; length: 15; size: NA; V: TRBV28; J: TRBJ2-1
CDR3: CAWSVGGGQFF; DNA: TGTGCCTGGAGTGTTGGGGGGGGTCAGTTCTTC; D: TRBD2; length: 11; size: NA; V: TRBV30; J: TRBJ2-1
CDR3: CASSLKDSYEQYF; DNA: TGTGCCAGCAGTTTAAAGGATTCCTACGAGCAGTACTTC; D: NA; length: 13; size: NA; V: TRBV27; J: TRBJ2-7
CDR3: CASSFERSSYEQYF; DNA: TGTGCCAGCAGTTTCGAAAGGTCTTCCTACGAGCAGTACTTC; D: NA; length: 14; size: NA; V: TRBV27; J: TRBJ2-7
CDR3: CASSPPGGETQYF; DNA: TGTGCCAGCTCACCCCCAGGGGGGGAGACCCAGTACTTC; D: NA; length: 13; size: NA; V: TRBV18; J: TRBJ2-5
CDR3: CASSLMYEQYF; DNA: TGTGCCAGCAGCTTAATGTACGAGCAGTACTTC; D: NA; length: 11; size: once; V: TRBV7-9; J: TRBJ2-7
CDR3: CASSLDYPSGSYNEQFF; DNA: TGTGCCAGCAGCTTAGATTACCCTAGCGGGAGCTACAATGAGCAGTTCTTC; D: TRBD2; length: 17; size: NA; V: TRBV7-6; J: TRBJ2-1
CDR3: CAWSGGETQYF; DNA: TGTGCCTGGAGCGGCGGGGAGACCCAGTACTTC; D: NA; length: 11; size: NA; V: TRBV30; J: TRBJ2-5
CDR3: CASSHVQGDYGYTF; DNA: TGTGCCAGCAGTCATGTCCAGGGTGATTATGGCTACACCTTC; D: NA; length: 14; size: NA; V: TRBV4-2; J: TRBJ1-2
CDR3: CASSLTGHLTDTQYF; DNA: TGTGCCAGCAGTTTAACGGGACATCTCACAGATACGCAGTATTTT; D: NA; length: 15; size: NA; V: TRBV28; J: TRBJ2-3
CDR3: CASSGGTQTQYF; DNA: TGTGCCAGCAGTGGGGGCACCCAGACCCAGTACTTC; D: NA; length: 12; size: few; V: TRBV2; J: TRBJ2-5
CDR3: CASSLEGLALTDTQYF; DNA: TGTGCCAGCAGTTTAGAGGGACTAGCGTTAACAGATACGCAGTATTTT; D: TRBD2; length: 16; size: NA; V: TRBV28; J: TRBJ2-3
CDR3: CASSLLFAGGHEQYF; DNA: TGTGCCAGCAGCTTATTGTTCGCGGGAGGACACGAGCAGTACTTC; D: TRBD2; length: 15; size: NA; V: TRBV13; J: TRBJ2-7
CDR3: CASSRRQGGNQPQHF; DNA: TGTGCCAGTAGCAGAAGACAGGGTGGCAATCAGCCCCAGCATTTT; D: TRBD1; length: 15; size: NA; V: TRBV19; J: TRBJ1-5
CDR3: CASSLPGPTYEQYF; DNA: TGTGCCAGCAGCTTACCGGGCCCAACCTACGAGCAGTACTTC; D: NA; length: 14; size: NA; V: TRBV11-2; J: TRBJ2-7
CDR3: CASSLTVPGNQPQHF; DNA: TGTGCCAGCAGTTTGACCGTGCCAGGAAATCAGCCCCAGCATTTT; D: NA; length: 15; size: NA; V: TRBV6-5; J: TRBJ1-5
CDR3: CASSFISTGAGGYTF; DNA: TGCGCCAGCAGCTTCATTTCGACAGGGGCGGGTGGCTACACCTTC; D: TRBD1; length: 15; size: NA; V: TRBV5-1; J: TRBJ1-2
CDR3: CASSIAGLAGGGPYEQYF; DNA: TGTGCCAGTAGTATAGCTGGACTAGCGGGAGGCGGCCCCTACGAGCAGTACTTC; D: TRBD2; length: 18; size: NA; V: TRBV19; J: TRBJ2-7
CDR3: CASSHRTQGFGEQYF; DNA: TGTGCCAGCAGTCACCGGACACAGGGATTCGGTGAGCAGTACTTC; D: NA; length: 15; size: NA; V: TRBV6-6; J: TRBJ2-7
CDR3: CASSRPGTSGSMNEQYF; DNA: TGTGCCAGCAGCCGACCCGGGACTAGCGGGAGCATGAACGAGCAGTACTTC; D: TRBD2; length: 17; size: NA; V: TRBV7-9; J: TRBJ2-7
CDR3: CASSPVPTHYEQYF; DNA: TGTGCCAGCTCGCCTGTTCCGACACACTACGAGCAGTACTTC; D: NA; length: 14; size: NA; V: TRBV18; J: TRBJ2-7
CDR3: CASSPLAEGGEQYF; DNA: TGTGCCAGCAGTCCTCTAGCGGAAGGGGGCGAGCAGTACTTC; D: NA; length: 14; size: NA; V: TRBV2; J: TRBJ2-7
CDR3: CASSYPSGSSYEQYF; DNA: TGTGCCAGCAGTTATCCTAGCGGCAGCTCCTACGAGCAGTACTTC; D: TRBD2; length: 15; size: NA; V: TRBV6-7; J: TRBJ2-7
CDR3: CASSLGRSNTDTQYF; DNA: TGTGCCAGCAGCTTAGGGCGGTCAAACACAGATACGCAGTATTTT; D: NA; length: 15; size: NA; V: TRBV7-6; J: TRBJ2-3
CDR3: CASSGRDWVNEQFF; DNA: TGTGCCAGCAGCGGCCGGGACTGGGTCAATGAGCAGTTCTTC; D: NA; length: 14; size: NA; V: TRBV9; J: TRBJ2-1
CDR3: CASSQGYERPDGYTF; DNA: TGCGCCAGCAGCCAAGGTTATGAGCGTCCCGATGGCTACACCTTC; D: NA; length: 15; size: once; V: TRBV4-1; J: TRBJ1-2
CDR3: CAISESNAGKYEQYF; DNA: TGTGCCATCAGTGAGTCGAATGCAGGAAAATACGAGCAGTACTTC; D: NA; length: 15; size: once; V: TRBV10-3; J: TRBJ2-7
CDR3: CASSLVTGDYGYTF; DNA: TGTGCCAGCAGCTTAGTGACAGGGGACTATGGCTACACCTTC; D: TRBD1; length: 14; size: NA; V: TRBV7-2; J: TRBJ1-2
CDR3: CASSPEWGVDTQYF; DNA: TGTGCCAGCAGCCCCGAATGGGGAGTCGATACGCAGTATTTT; D: NA; length: 14; size: NA; V: TRBV5-6; J: TRBJ2-3
CDR3: CSAGPNIQYF; DNA: TGCAGTGCTGGACCCAACATTCAGTACTTC; D: NA; length: 10; size: NA; V: TRBV20-1; J: TRBJ2-4
CDR3: CAWSVLGYYEQYF; DNA: TGTGCCTGGAGTGTATTGGGTTACTACGAGCAGTACTTC; D: NA; length: 13; size: few; V: TRBV30; J: TRBJ2-7
CDR3: CASSSRAGANVLTF; DNA: TGTGCCAGCAGCTCTCGGGCTGGGGCCAACGTCCTGACTTTC; D: NA; length: 14; size: NA; V: TRBV7-2; J: TRBJ2-6
CDR3: CATSRDRGLAFPSYEQYF; DNA: TGTGCCACCAGCAGAGATAGGGGACTAGCCTTTCCCTCCTACGAGCAGTACTTC; D: TRBD2; length: 18; size: NA; V: TRBV15; J: TRBJ2-7
CDR3: CASSSGTRNGYTF; DNA: TGTGCCAGCAGTTCCGGGACAAGGAATGGCTACACCTTC; D: NA; length: 13; size: NA; V: TRBV28; J: TRBJ1-2
CDR3: CASRAGTETNYGYTF; DNA: TGTGCCAGCAGAGCCGGGACAGAAACTAACTATGGCTACACCTTC; D: TRBD1; length: 15; size: NA; V: TRBV11-3; J: TRBJ1-2
CDR3: CATYPRNTEAFF; DNA: TGTGCCACCTACCCCCGGAACACTGAAGCTTTCTTT; D: NA; length: 12; size: few; V: TRBV28; J: TRBJ1-1
CDR3: CASSGSGLAGVGSYEQYF; DNA: TGTGCCAGCAGCGGCAGCGGACTAGCGGGAGTGGGGTCCTACGAGCAGTACTTC; D: TRBD2; length: 18; size: NA; V: TRBV5-6; J: TRBJ2-7
CDR3: CAWSRPGSLGVNEQFF; DNA: TGTGCCTGGAGTAGGCCGGGCTCCTTGGGAGTCAATGAGCAGTTCTTC; D: NA; length: 16; size: NA; V: TRBV30; J: TRBJ2-1
CDR3: CASSLRGATNEKLFF; DNA: TGTGCCAGCTCGCTCCGGGGGGCAACTAATGAAAAACTGTTTTTT; D: NA; length: 15; size: NA; V: TRBV6-1; J: TRBJ1-4
CDR3: CASSQQQGVGYTF; DNA: TGTGCCAGCAGCCAGCAGCAGGGTGTTGGCTACACCTTC; D: NA; length: 13; size: NA; V: TRBV14; J: TRBJ1-2
CDR3: CASSVAGDRYNEQFF; DNA: TGTGCCAGCAGCGTAGCGGGGGATAGATACAATGAGCAGTTCTTC; D: TRBD2; length: 15; size: once; V: TRBV7-9; J: TRBJ2-1
CDR3: CASSFSQGGDTQYF; DNA: TGTGCCAGCAGCTTTAGTCAGGGGGGAGATACGCAGTATTTT; D: NA; length: 14; size: NA; V: TRBV7-9; J: TRBJ2-3
CDR3: CASSRQGAGYGYTF; DNA: TGTGCCAGCAGTCGACAGGGAGCGGGCTATGGCTACACCTTC; D: TRBD1; length: 14; size: NA; V: TRBV28; J: TRBJ1-2
CDR3: CSVELTAYGYTF; DNA: TGCAGCGTTGAGCTGACAGCTTATGGCTACACCTTC; D: NA; length: 12; size: few; V: TRBV29-1; J: TRBJ1-2
CDR3: CASSAHYEQYF; DNA: TGTGCCAGCAGTGCACACTACGAGCAGTACTTC; D: NA; length: 11; size: once; V: TRBV6-1; J: TRBJ2-7
CDR3: CASSHLTSGSTDTQYF; DNA: TGTGCCAGCAGCCACTTGACTAGCGGGAGCACAGATACGCAGTATTTT; D: TRBD2; length: 16; size: once; V: TRBV7-9; J: TRBJ2-3
CDR3: CALWRSYGYTF; DNA: TGTGCTTTGTGGCGGTCTTATGGCTACACCTTC; D: NA; length: 11; size: once; V: TRBV30; J: TRBJ1-2
CDR3: CASQTRVDEQFF; DNA: TGTGCCAGTCAGACCCGAGTGGATGAGCAGTTCTTC; D: NA; length: 12; size: NA; V: TRBV6-5; J: TRBJ2-1